This TCR beta chain stems from a study of cytomegalovirus exposure and HLA in healthy donors. The method was immunoSEQ multiplex PCR; TCRdb's version includes in-frame clones alone and lacks a portion of them. The sample lists some 90,000 clones; about 90% were seen once. Study-level findings and limits: Associated with cytomegalovirus, according to the listing, were some 150 TCR beta chains. A classifier reportedly called cytomegalovirus status with high sensitivity and specificity.

The donors were part of the validation cohort of 120 subjects. That cohort was separate from the first cohort, which comprised roughly 670 subjects. The CDR3 is 14 residues long. Germline trimming cut 2 bases from V and 2 bases from J; bases unmatched to any gene: 3. The germline V gene encodes CDR1 SGHNT and CDR2 YYREEE (reference sequence). Note on this clone: Its antigen is currently unknown.

Sequenced: PBMCs. The clonotype comes from a man younger than 35 in good health and CMV-seropositive. V usage is TRBV5-4 and J usage is TRBJ2-5; TRBD1 matches 7 bases. CDR3 nucleotide sequence: TGTGCCAGCAGCTTCTCAGGGGGACAAGAGACCCAGTACTTC. Translating gives CASSFSGGQETQYF.